These 10 T cell receptor beta chains were sequenced from one sample in a study of tumor and adjacent non-tumor tissue in lung cancer. A modified ARM-PCR protocol with three rounds of nested PCR amplified TCRbeta. Each CDR3 protein is one row after TCRdb ran MiXCR on the multiplex PCR reads. The sample lists roughly 120,000 distinct CDR3 sequences; roughly 80% were seen once. This sample's RNA came from whole unsorted tissue. Sequencing was done on a sample of lung tumor tissue. These receptors were taken from a woman aged 55-69 years with non-small cell lung cancer.

As regards this clonotype: At one end the junction does not follow the germline gene, possibly because of a read error. This chain uses TRBV20-1 with TRBJ1-2; TRBD1 matches 7 bases. The CDR3 consists of 13 residues. Looked up from germline, CDR1 is DFQATT and CDR2 is SNEGSKA (reference sequence). The CDR3 bases are TGCATTGATGAGGCAGGGGGGATCTATGGCTATACCTTC. Protein sequence: CIDEAGGIYGYTF.

Points on this clonotype: A clone one base away is much larger, so this may be a read error. J is TRBJ2-1 and V is TRBV4-3, with 15 bases that match TRBD2. CDR3 length: 16 amino acids. Germline CDR1 reads LGHNA; CDR2 reads YSLEER. The CDR3, as DNA: TGCTCCAGCAGCCAAGTTGGGACTAGCGGGAGGAGGGAGCAGTTCTTC. Protein sequence: CSSSQVGTSGRREQFF.

Worth noting for this clonotype: Given a much more abundant clone one base away, this may be a read error. The rearrangement joins TRBV10-2 to TRBJ2-5, with D uncertain. The CDR3 runs to 15 residues. Per germline, CDR1 WSHSY and CDR2 SAAADI. For the CDR3, the DNA is TGCGCCAGCAGTGTCGGCCCTCCCTTCCAAGAGACCCATTACTTC. It encodes CASSVGPPFQETHYF.

Worth noting for this clonotype: A read error may produce the germline difference seen at one junction end. The genes are TRBV6-1 and TRBJ1-1; 9 nucleotides line up with TRBD1. Germline lookup yields CDR1 MNHNS and CDR2 SASEGT. The CDR3 runs 13 residues. CDR3 nucleotide sequence: TGTGCCAGCAAAACCGACAGGGGGACTGAAACTTTCTTT. Translated: CASKTDRGTETFF.

Of note for this clonotype: This could be a read error, since a much larger clone is one nucleotide away. V gene TRBV6-5 combines with J gene TRBJ1-1; D unclear. CDR1 MNHEY and CDR2 SVGAGI come from the germline V gene. Trimming removed 6 bases at V and 3 bases at J, with 11 bases between. The CDR3 sequence is 13 residues long. The CDR3 nucleotides are TGTGCCAGCAGCTCGGACGTGTACACTGAAGCTTTCTTT. This sequence encodes CASSSDVYTEAFF.

V usage is TRBV20-1 and J usage is TRBJ2-2; D may match TRBD1 or TRBD2 (5 bases each). V dropped 1 base and J dropped 3 bases, with 9 bases sitting between them. The CDR3 contains 14 residues. Germline loops: CDR1 DFQATT, CDR2 SNEGSKA (reference sequence). The CDR3 DNA reads as TGCAGTGCTAGAGGGAGAGGGGACACCGGGGAGCTGTTTTTT. The encoded protein is CSARGRGDTGELFF.

Turning to this clonotype: A much larger clone differs from this one at a single base, so this may be a read error. Since no conserved phenylalanine or tryptophan closes the CDR3, a read error is the likely cause. The CDR3 bases are TGTGCCAGCAGTTCCCGCGGACAGGGCGCATTGGATACGCAGTATTGT. It specifies CASSSRGQGALDTQYC. The chain couples TRBV6-2 or TRBV6-3 to TRBJ2-3; 8 bases are a match to TRBD1. Germline lookup yields CDR1 MNHEY and CDR2 SVGEGT. There are 16 residues in the CDR3. V shed 4 bases and J 6 bases; nucleotides not matched to a gene: 12.

The count of this clonotype is one. At one boundary the junction diverges from the germline segment, which might be a read error. The chain employs TRBV20-1 and TRBJ2-1, with D maybe TRBD2 (5 bases). The CDR3 has 16 residues. Germline values: CDR1 DFQATT, CDR2 SNEGSKA (reference sequence). CDR3 DNA sequence: TGCACTGCTAGACACGGGGTTCACTACTCCTACATTGAGCAGTTCTTC. The encoded protein is CTARHGVHYSYIEQFF.

In regard to this clonotype: In this CDR3 the conserved last residue, phenylalanine or tryptophan, is missing, so a read error is likely. This chain connects TRBV20-1 to TRBJ2-3; D not resolved. Germline lookup yields CDR1 DFQATT and CDR2 SNEGSKA (reference sequence). The CDR3 is 14 residues long. CDR3 DNA sequence: TGCAGTGCTAGAGATTCCGGCAGCATAGATACGCAGTATTAT. As protein: CSARDSGSIDTQYY.

For this clonotype: This is likely a read error, given that the CDR3 carries no conserved phenylalanine or tryptophan at its end. The V and J genes are TRBV11-2 and TRBJ1-1; D is perhaps TRBD1 (5 bases). The germline V gene encodes CDR1 SGHAT and CDR2 FQNNGV. The ends were cut back, 3 bases at V and 7 bases at J, with 15 bases in the middle. CDR3 length: 14 residues. The CDR3 sequence is CASSFTTGVVEAFL. The CDR3, as DNA: TGTGCCAGCAGCTTCACGACGGGGGTGGTTGAAGCTTTCTTA.